The source of this T cell receptor (beta chain) is a study of cytomegalovirus exposure and HLA in healthy donors. This cohort consisted of healthy bone marrow donors. On this clone: Its antigen is undetermined.

PCR was performed using 60 Vbeta and 13 Jbeta primers. Produced via immunoSEQ multiplex PCR; TCRdb's table is partial and in-frame only. Of more than 110,000 clones in the sample, 73% were seen once. The germline gives CDR1 SGHRS, CDR2 YFSETQ. Trimming removed 0 bases at V and 8 bases at J, with 3 bases between. The CDR3 contains 11 residues. Study conclusions and caveats: Presence/absence analyses assumed roughly uniform sequencing depth across donors. Researchers reported that three CMV-associated chains were confirmed in vitro as CMV antigen-specific. The classifier was said to identify cytomegalovirus status with high specificity and sensitivity.

This chain connects TRBV5-1 to TRBJ2-1; D uncertain. Sequencing input: PBMCs. The clonotype comes from a human donor in good health. The CDR3 sequence: CASSLVDEQFF. CDR3 nucleotides: TGCGCCAGCAGCTTGGTCGATGAGCAGTTCTTC.